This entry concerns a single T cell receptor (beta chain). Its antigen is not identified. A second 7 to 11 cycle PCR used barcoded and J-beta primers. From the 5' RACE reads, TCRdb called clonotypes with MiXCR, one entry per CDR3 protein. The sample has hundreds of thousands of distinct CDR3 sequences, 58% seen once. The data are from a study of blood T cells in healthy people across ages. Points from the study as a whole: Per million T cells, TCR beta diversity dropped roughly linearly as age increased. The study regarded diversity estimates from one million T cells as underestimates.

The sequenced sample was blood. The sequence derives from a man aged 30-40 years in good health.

CDR3 nucleotides: TGTGCCAGCAGTTTAAAGGGGGGAATGAACACTGAAGCTTTCTTT. Its protein product is CASSLKGGMNTEAFF. The chain joins TRBV27 to TRBJ1-1; a possible D gene is TRBD1 (6 bases). V was trimmed by 2 bases and J by 0 bases, leaving 10 bases between them. This CDR3 comprises 15 residues. Germline V lookup: CDR1 MNHEY, CDR2 SMNVEV (reference sequence).